This TCR beta chain originates from a study of Ad26.COV2.S vaccination and SARS-CoV-2 variants. At the level of the study: Into the muscle, Ad26.COV2.S was dosed once or twice, 56 days apart.

Germline V gene sequence: CDR1 LGHDT, CDR2 YNNKEL (reference sequence). The CDR3 totals 14 residues. V lost 1 base to trimming and J lost 0 bases, with 4 bases between them. Assay: immunoSEQ multiplex PCR; the TCRdb copy retains only in-frame clones and omits some. Of around 300,000 clones listed, 65% to 90% are singletons. The treatment denotes: 15 to 20 received Ad26.COV2.S at low or high dose, single or two shots; about 5 received placebo; per-sample allocation not given. Sampling happened 63 days after the first vaccine or placebo injection. The V and J genes are TRBV3-1 (or the pseudogene TRBV3-2) and TRBJ1-3; no clear D gene. The sequencing used peripheral blood, collected in a trial of Ad26.COV2.S vaccine versus placebo. The receptor comes from a person aged 18 to 65 who received the Ad26.COV2.S COVID-19 vaccine or a placebo. CDR3 nucleotide sequence: TGTGCCAGCAGCCAAGGCGCCTCTGGAAACACCATATATTTT. Its protein product is CASSQGASGNTIYF.